Listed below are T cell receptor beta chains from one sample, sequenced in a study of shared clonotypes between healthy human individuals. TCRdb's table, derived via immunoSEQ multiplex PCR, lists solely in-frame clones and lacks some. The data contain nearly 2 million clones, just under 95% of them seen just once; the ten biggest clones take up approximately 1%. Source material: naive CD8+ T cells sorted from blood. Every receptor here comes from a young man in good health. Each CDR3 is given with its conserved first and last residue. D genes are given only for firm matches. The size entry is marked missing in some rows and otherwise reads once, few, many or a size class.

V gene	clone size	D gene	J gene	CDR3 DNA	CDR3 protein
TRBV13	.	TRBD2	TRBJ2-3	TGTGCCAGCAGCCAGGGACTAGCGGGAGCCCCAGATACGCAGTATTTT	CASSQGLAGAPDTQYF
TRBV13	.	TRBD1	TRBJ1-6	TGTGCCAGCAGCGTACAGGGGGGTAATTCACCCCTCCACTTT	CASSVQGGNSPLHF
TRBV30	once	.	TRBJ2-4	TGTGCCTGGAGTAACCCCGTGGGGCTAGGAAACATTCAGTACTTC	CAWSNPVGLGNIQYF
TRBV5-6	.	.	TRBJ2-7	TGTGCCAGCAGCTTGTTCGCCTACGAGCAGTACTTC	CASSLFAYEQYF
TRBV19	few	.	TRBJ2-1	TGTGCCAGTAGTTTCTACAATGAGCAGTTCTTC	CASSFYNEQFF
TRBV6-1	.	.	TRBJ2-7	TGTGCCAGCAGCCAGACCTACGAGCAGTACTTC	CASSQTYEQYF
TRBV11-2	.	.	TRBJ1-1	TGTGCCAGCAGCTTTGGAGGGAACACTGAAGCTTTCTTT	CASSFGGNTEAFF
TRBV6-6	.	.	TRBJ2-3	TGTGCCAGCAGTTCGGACACAGATACGCAGTATTTT	CASSSDTDTQYF
TRBV2	.	.	TRBJ1-1	TGTGCCAGCAGTGAATTGCGGCCAGGCGGGCGGGGACTGAACACTGAAGCTTTCTTT	CASSELRPGGRGLNTEAFF
TRBV7-9	.	.	TRBJ1-1	TGTGCCAGCAGCTTAGGTTTCGGGAACCTGAACACTGAAGCTTTCTTT	CASSLGFGNLNTEAFF
TRBV2	.	.	TRBJ2-7	TGTGCCAGCCGACAGGATTCCTACGAGCAGTACTTC	CASRQDSYEQYF
TRBV5-4	.	.	TRBJ2-2	TGTGCCAGCACCCTTACCACCGGGGAGCTGTTTTTT	CASTLTTGELFF
TRBV7-9	once	.	TRBJ1-4	TGTGCCAGCAGCCCCGGGGACTCCTGGAATGAAAAACTGTTTTTT	CASSPGDSWNEKLFF
TRBV19	.	.	TRBJ2-7	TGTGCCAGTAGTTACGGGGTTTCCTACGAGCAGTACTTC	CASSYGVSYEQYF
TRBV30	few	.	TRBJ1-1	TGTGCCTGGGGACTTAGTACTGAAGCTTTCTTT	CAWGLSTEAFF
TRBV6-1	.	.	TRBJ1-5	TGTGCCAGCAGTGAAGCGTCGGATTTTAGCAATCAGCCCCAGCATTTT	CASSEASDFSNQPQHF
TRBV27	.	.	TRBJ2-2	TGTGCCAGCATGGCGGGGACCAACACCGGGGAGCTGTTTTTT	CASMAGTNTGELFF
TRBV19	.	.	TRBJ2-7	TGTGCCAGTAGCCTTGGATTAGGCCTCTACGAGCAGTACTTC	CASSLGLGLYEQYF
TRBV29-1	.	TRBD1	TRBJ2-2	TGCAGCGTTGGAGGGGGCTTCGCCGGGGAGCTGTTTTTT	CSVGGGFAGELFF
TRBV19	.	.	TRBJ1-1	TGTGCCTCCCGGCAGGGAATGAACACTGAAGCTTTCTTT	CASRQGMNTEAFF
TRBV27	.	TRBD2	TRBJ2-7	TGTGCCAGCAGTCCTGGACTAGCGGGGATCTACGAGCAGTACTTC	CASSPGLAGIYEQYF
TRBV14	.	.	TRBJ2-7	TGTGCCAGCAGCCGAAGGACGGACTACGAGCAGTACTTC	CASSRRTDYEQYF
TRBV30	.	.	TRBJ2-7	TGTGCCTGGAGTCTCCAGGGATACGAGCAGTACTTC	CAWSLQGYEQYF
TRBV13	.	.	TRBJ2-1	TGTGCCAGCAGCTCCCGGGACTCCCTCCATGAGCAGTTCTTC	CASSSRDSLHEQFF
TRBV2	.	.	TRBJ2-1	TGTGCCAGCAGTGAGAGGGGTGGGACATCGAATGAGCAGTTCTTC	CASSERGGTSNEQFF
TRBV21-1	.	.	TRBJ1-2	TGTGCCAGCACCTGGGACAGCCACTATGGCTACACCTTC	CASTWDSHYGYTF
TRBV11-2	.	.	TRBJ2-7	TGTGCCAGCAGCTTAGAAAGGGATTACGAGCAGTACTTC	CASSLERDYEQYF
TRBV10-2	.	.	TRBJ2-7	TGCGCCAGCAGTTCTGTCGGGATTTCCTACGAGCAGTACTTC	CASSSVGISYEQYF
TRBV11-2	.	.	TRBJ2-7	TGTGCCAGCAGCTTTGGAGAGACCTACGAGCAGTACTTC	CASSFGETYEQYF
TRBV28	.	.	TRBJ2-3	TGTGCCAGCAGTCCAGGGACCTCTAGCACAGATACGCAGTATTTT	CASSPGTSSTDTQYF
TRBV6-6	.	.	TRBJ2-2	TGTGCCAGCAGCGAATTGAACACCGGGGAGCTGTTTTTT	CASSELNTGELFF
TRBV27	.	.	TRBJ2-1	TGTGCCAGCAGTTTAGCTGGGTGGCTTGGTGGTTACAATGAGCAGTTCTTC	CASSLAGWLGGYNEQFF
TRBV4-1	once	TRBD1	TRBJ2-7	TGCGCCAGCGGACCGGGACAGACCTACGAGCAGTACTTC	CASGPGQTYEQYF